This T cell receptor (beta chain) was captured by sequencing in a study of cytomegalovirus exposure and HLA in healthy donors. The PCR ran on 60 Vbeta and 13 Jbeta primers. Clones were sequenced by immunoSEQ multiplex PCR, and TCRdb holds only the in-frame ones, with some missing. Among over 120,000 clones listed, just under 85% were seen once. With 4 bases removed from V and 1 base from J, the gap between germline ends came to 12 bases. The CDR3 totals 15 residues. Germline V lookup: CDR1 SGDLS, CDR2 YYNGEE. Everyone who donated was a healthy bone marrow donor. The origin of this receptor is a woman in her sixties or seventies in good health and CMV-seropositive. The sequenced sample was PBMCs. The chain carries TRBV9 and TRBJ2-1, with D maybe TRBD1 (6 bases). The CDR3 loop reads CASSKGTFSYNEQFF. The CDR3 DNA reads TGTGCCAGCAGCAAAGGGACATTTTCCTACAATGAGCAGTTCTTC.